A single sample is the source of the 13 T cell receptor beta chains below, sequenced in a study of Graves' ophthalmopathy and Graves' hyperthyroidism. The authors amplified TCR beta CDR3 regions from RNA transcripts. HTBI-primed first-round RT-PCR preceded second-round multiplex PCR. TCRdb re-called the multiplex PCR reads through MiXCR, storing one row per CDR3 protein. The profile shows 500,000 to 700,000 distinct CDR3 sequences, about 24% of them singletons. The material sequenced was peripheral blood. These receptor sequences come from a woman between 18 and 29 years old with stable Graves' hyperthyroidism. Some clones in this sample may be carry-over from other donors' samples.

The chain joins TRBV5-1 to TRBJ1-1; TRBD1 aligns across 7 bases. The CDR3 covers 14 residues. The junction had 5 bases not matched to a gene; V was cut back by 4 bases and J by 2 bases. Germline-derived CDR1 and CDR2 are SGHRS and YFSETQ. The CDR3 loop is CASSHGTANTEAFF. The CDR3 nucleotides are TGCGCCAGCAGCCACGGGACAGCAAACACTGAAGCTTTCTTT.

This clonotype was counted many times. CDR3 sequence: CASSLRVAGGPYEQYF. The CDR3 DNA follows: TGTGCCAGCAGCTTGAGGGTAGCGGGAGGGCCATACGAGCAGTACTTC. The chain employs TRBV11-1 and TRBJ2-7, with 11 bases matching TRBD2. CDR1 SGHAT and CDR2 FQDESV come from the germline V gene (reference sequence). CDR3 size: 16 residues. V lost 3 bases to trimming and J lost 4 bases; unmatched junction nucleotides: 8.

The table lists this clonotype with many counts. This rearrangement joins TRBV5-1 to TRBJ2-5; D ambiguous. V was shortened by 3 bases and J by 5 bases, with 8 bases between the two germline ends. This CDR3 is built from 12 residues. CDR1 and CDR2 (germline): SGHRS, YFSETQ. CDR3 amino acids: CASSSPSETQYF. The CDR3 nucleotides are TGCGCCAGCAGCTCCCCATCGGAGACCCAGTACTTC.

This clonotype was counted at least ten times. CDR3 amino acids: CASSFRRGSLAFF. Here the CDR3 DNA reads TGTGCCAGCAGTTTCAGGCGGGGTAGCTTGGCTTTCTTT. This chain connects TRBV12-3 or TRBV12-4 to TRBJ1-1; D gene uncertain. V was clipped by 3 bases and J by 11 bases, with 16 bases between them. The CDR3 loop spans 13 amino acids.

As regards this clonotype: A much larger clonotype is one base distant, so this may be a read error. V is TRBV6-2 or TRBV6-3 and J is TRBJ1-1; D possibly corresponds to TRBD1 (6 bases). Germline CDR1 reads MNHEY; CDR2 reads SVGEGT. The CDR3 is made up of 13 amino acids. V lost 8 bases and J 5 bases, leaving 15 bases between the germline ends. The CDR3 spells CASWAQGLTEAFF. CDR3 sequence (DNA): TGTGCCAGCTGGGCACAGGGTTTGACTGAAGCTTTCTTT.

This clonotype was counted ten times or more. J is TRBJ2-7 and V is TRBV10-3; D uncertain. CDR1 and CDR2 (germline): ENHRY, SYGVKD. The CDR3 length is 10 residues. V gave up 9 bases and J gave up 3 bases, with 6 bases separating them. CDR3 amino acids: CAIGDYEQYF. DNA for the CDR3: TGTGCCATAGGAGACTACGAGCAGTACTTC.

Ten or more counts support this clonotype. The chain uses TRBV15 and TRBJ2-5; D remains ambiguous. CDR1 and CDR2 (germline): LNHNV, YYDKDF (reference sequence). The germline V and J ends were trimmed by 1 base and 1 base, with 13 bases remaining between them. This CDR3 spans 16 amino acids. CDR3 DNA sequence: TGTGCCACCAGCAGAGCGGTAGCAATTCTCCAAGAGACCCAGTACTTC. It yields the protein CATSRAVAILQETQYF.

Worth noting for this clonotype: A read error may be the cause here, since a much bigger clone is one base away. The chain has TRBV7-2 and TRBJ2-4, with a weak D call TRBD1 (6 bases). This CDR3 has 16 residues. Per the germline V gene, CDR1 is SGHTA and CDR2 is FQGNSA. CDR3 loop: CASSLYQDRAKNIKYF. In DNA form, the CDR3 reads TGTGCCAGCAGCTTATATCAGGACAGAGCCAAAAACATTAAGTACTTC. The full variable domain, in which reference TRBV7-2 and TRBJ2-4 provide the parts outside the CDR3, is GAGVSQSPSNKVTEKGKDVELRCDPISGHTALYWYRQSLGQGLEFLIYFQGNSAPDKSGLPSDRFSAERTGGSVSTLTIQRTQQEDSAVYLCASSLYQDRAKNIKYFGAGTRLSVL.

The CDR3 protein is CASKGITYEQYF. The CDR3 nucleotides are TGTGCCAGCAAAGGGATAACCTACGAGCAGTACTTC. V usage is TRBV28 and J usage is TRBJ2-7; no reliable D call. V shed 7 bases and J shed 2 bases, with 9 bases lying between them. The CDR3 covers 12 residues. CDR1 MDHEN and CDR2 SYDVKM come from the germline V gene. The whole variable domain, filled in from reference TRBV28 and TRBJ2-7, reads DVKVTQSSRYLVKRTGEKVFLECVQDMDHENMFWYRQDPGLGLRLIYFSYDVKMKEKGDIPEGYSVSREKKERFSLILESASTNQTSMYLCASKGITYEQYFGPGTRLTVT.

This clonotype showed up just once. The chain's CDR3 is CASSREWGSGNTIYF. The CDR3 DNA follows: TGTGCCAGCAGTCGGGAATGGGGATCTGGAAACACCATATATTTT. The rearrangement uses TRBV6-1 and TRBJ1-3; D not resolved. Germline-derived CDR1 and CDR2 are MNHNS and SASEGT. The CDR3 spans 15 residues. Trimming cost V 5 bases and J 1 base, with 12 bases left between them.

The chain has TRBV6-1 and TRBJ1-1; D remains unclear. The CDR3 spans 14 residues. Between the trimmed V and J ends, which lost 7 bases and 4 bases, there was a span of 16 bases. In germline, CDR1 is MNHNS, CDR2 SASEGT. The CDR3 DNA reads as TGTGCCAGCATCTATGTGTCCTTTGGCACTGAAGCTTTCTTT. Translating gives CASIYVSFGTEAFF.

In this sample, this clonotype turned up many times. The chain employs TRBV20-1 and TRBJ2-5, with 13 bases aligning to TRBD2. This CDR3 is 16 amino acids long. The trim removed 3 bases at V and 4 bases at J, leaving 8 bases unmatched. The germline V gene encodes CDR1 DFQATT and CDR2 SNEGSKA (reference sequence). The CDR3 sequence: CSASYGTSGIGETQYF. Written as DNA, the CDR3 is TGCAGTGCTAGTTACGGGACTAGCGGGATAGGAGAGACCCAGTACTTC.

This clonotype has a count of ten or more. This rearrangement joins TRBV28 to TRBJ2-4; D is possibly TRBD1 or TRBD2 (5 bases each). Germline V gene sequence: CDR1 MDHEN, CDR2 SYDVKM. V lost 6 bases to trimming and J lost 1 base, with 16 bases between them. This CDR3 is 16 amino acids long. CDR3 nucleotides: TGTGCCAGCAGCCTTGGGGGATTTGGGGCCAAAAACATTCAGTACTTC. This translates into CASSLGGFGAKNIQYF. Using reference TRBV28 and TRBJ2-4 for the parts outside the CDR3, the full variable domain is DVKVTQSSRYLVKRTGEKVFLECVQDMDHENMFWYRQDPGLGLRLIYFSYDVKMKEKGDIPEGYSVSREKKERFSLILESASTNQTSMYLCASSLGGFGAKNIQYFGAGTRLSVL.